These 15 T cell receptor beta chains were all obtained from the same sample, sequenced in a study of blood T cells in healthy people across ages. A second PCR of roughly 7 to 11 cycles used a sample-barcoded 5' primer and a J-beta primer mix. TCRdb fed the 5' RACE reads into MiXCR, producing one record per CDR3 protein. The sample comprises approximately 800,000 distinct CDR3 sequences, about 61% of which are singletons, and around 25% rests with the top ten. The sample consisted of blood. The receptors originated from a man aged 40-55 years in good health.

V is TRBV4-2 and J is TRBJ1-3; TRBD1 is a possible D gene (5 bases). V lost 0 bases and J 7 bases, leaving 13 bases between the germline ends. The CDR3 runs to 15 residues. The germline V gene encodes CDR1 LGHNA and CDR2 YNFKEQ. This CDR3 reads CASSQEGRGVNTIYF. The CDR3 DNA reads as TGTGCCAGCAGCCAAGAAGGGCGAGGGGTCAACACCATATATTTT.

The V and J genes are TRBV7-3 and TRBJ2-3; TRBD1 might be the D (6 bases). From germline, CDR1 is SGHTA and CDR2 FQGTGA. V lost 5 bases, J lost 1 base, and 13 bases lay in between. The CDR3 is 15 residues long. CDR3 sequence reads: CASSTGQWRTDTQYF. CDR3 sequence (DNA): TGTGCCAGCAGCACCGGACAGTGGCGCACAGATACGCAGTATTTT.

The chain combines TRBV6-1 with TRBJ2-5, with D tentatively TRBD2 (5 bases). Germline CDR1 is MNHNS and CDR2 is SASEGT. This CDR3 has 13 amino acids. The V gene lost 4 bases and the J gene lost 5 bases, with 11 bases spanning the gap. Here the CDR3 reads CASSGRRLETQYF. In nucleotides, the CDR3 is TGTGCCAGCAGTGGTCGGAGGTTGGAGACCCAGTACTTC.

In regard to this clonotype: A read error may produce the germline difference seen at one junction end. This CDR3 reads CASSFSRQGNNEQFF. Here the CDR3 DNA reads TGTGCTAGCAGCTTCAGTCGACAGGGGAACAATGAGCAGTTCTTC. The chain combines TRBV7-7 with TRBJ2-1; TRBD1 matches 8 bases. Germline assignment: CDR1 SSHAT and CDR2 FNYEAQ (reference sequence). The CDR3 consists of 15 residues.

V gene TRBV4-2 combines with J gene TRBJ2-3; a possible D gene is TRBD2 (6 bases). This CDR3 region has 16 residues. Germline-derived CDR1 and CDR2 are LGHNA and YNFKEQ. Between the trimmed V and J ends, which lost 0 bases and 2 bases, there was a span of 12 bases. CDR3 sequence (DNA): TGTGCCAGCAGCCAAGATTGGAGGGTTCCCACAGATACGCAGTATTTT. Protein: CASSQDWRVPTDTQYF.

This chain uses TRBV20-1 with TRBJ1-2; 7 positions match TRBD1. The length of the CDR3 is 15 residues. CDR1 DFQATT and CDR2 SNEGSKA come from the germline V gene (reference sequence). V shed 0 bases and J 8 bases; nucleotides not matched to a gene: 12. The CDR3 region is CSARDRTTGSNGYTF. The CDR3 DNA reads as TGCAGTGCTAGAGACCGGACGACAGGGAGTAACGGCTACACCTTC.

This sequence joins TRBV24-1 and TRBJ2-1; D possibly corresponds to TRBD1 (6 bases). The CDR3 runs 15 residues. Germline V gene data show CDR1 as KGHDR and CDR2 as SFDVKD. V was cut by 3 bases and J by 5 bases, with 13 bases left in between. The CDR3 DNA follows: TGTGCCACCAGTGATCACGACAGGCAACACAATGAGCAGTTCTTC. Its translation is CATSDHDRQHNEQFF.

The DNA of the CDR3 is TGCAGCGTTGACGGCAATGAGCAGTTCTTC. Protein: CSVDGNEQFF. This chain links TRBV29-1 with TRBJ2-1; the D is unclear. Germline loops: CDR1 SQVTM, CDR2 ANQGSEA. The length of the CDR3 is 10 residues. V was pared by 3 bases and J by 6 bases, with 3 bases between.

This chain uses TRBV6-6 with TRBJ2-1; D might be TRBD1 (5 bases). The CDR3 has 16 residues. In germline, CDR1 is MNHNY, CDR2 SVGAGI (reference sequence). V was clipped by 4 bases and J by 0 bases, with 13 bases between them. CDR3 residues: CASSCLTASSYNEQFF. In nucleotides, the CDR3 is TGTGCCAGCAGTTGCTTGACAGCGAGCTCCTACAATGAGCAGTTCTTC.

This clonotype was observed a handful of times. The chain is built from TRBV20-1 and TRBJ2-4; either TRBD1 or TRBD2 may fit D (7 bases each). In germline, CDR1 is DFQATT, CDR2 SNEGSKA (reference sequence). The CDR3 length is 11 residues. Trimming removed 6 bases from V and 15 bases from J, with 18 bases in between. The CDR3: CSAQGGGLGYF. The CDR3 nucleotides are TGCAGTGCCCAGGGGGGGGGACTCGGGTACTTC.

The chain carries TRBV4-2 and TRBJ2-6; TRBD1 is a possible D gene (6 bases). There are 16 residues in the CDR3. CDR1 is LGHNA, CDR2 YNFKEQ, per germline. Trimming shortened V by 0 bases and J by 2 bases, and 8 bases separated the two germline ends. CDR3 nucleotides: TGTGCCAGCAGCCAAGAGCGGACAGCTGGGGCCAACGTCCTGACTTTC. This sequence encodes CASSQERTAGANVLTF.

This clonotype was detected a few times. V gene TRBV10-3 combines with J gene TRBJ2-7; 12 positions match TRBD2. V was clipped by 5 bases and J by 1 base; unmatched bases: 21. This CDR3 region has 21 residues. In germline, CDR1 is ENHRY, CDR2 SYGVKD. The chain's CDR3 is CAISPKTNLAGGPKGSYEQYF. CDR3 sequence (DNA): TGTGCCATCAGTCCCAAAACAAATCTAGCGGGAGGGCCGAAAGGATCCTACGAGCAGTACTTC.

This clonotype was detected only a few times. The chain carries TRBV4-1 and TRBJ2-1; 8 nucleotides agree with TRBD2. Germline CDR1 and CDR2: MGHRA and YSYEKL. V lost 5 bases, J lost 5 bases, and 5 bases stayed unmatched. The CDR3 is 14 residues long. The CDR3 region has the DNA TGCGCCAGCAGCTGGACTAGCCCCAACAATGAGCAGTTCTTC. Protein sequence: CASSWTSPNNEQFF.

The V gene is TRBV5-4, the J gene TRBJ2-1; 9 nucleotides match TRBD1. J lost 8 bases, V lost 4 bases, and 16 bases had no gene match. CDR3 size: 17 residues. Germline V gene sequence: CDR1 SGHNT, CDR2 YYREEE (reference sequence). The CDR3 DNA reads TGTGCCAGCAGCGCTCGGATCTGGGGACAGGGACGAGATGAGCAGTTCTTC. It specifies CASSARIWGQGRDEQFF.

This chain joins TRBV28 and TRBJ2-5; 7 positions agree with TRBD1. J gave up 11 bases and V 8 bases, and 20 bases lay outside the gene matches. The CDR3 is 15 amino acids. CDR1 is MDHEN and CDR2 is SYDVKM in the germline V gene. CDR3 sequence reads: CASRSPGQSLNEQYF. The CDR3 region has the DNA TGTGCCAGCCGTTCGCCGGGACAGTCACTCAATGAGCAGTACTTC.